This TCR beta chain derives from a study of beta chain features in type 1 diabetes. For this clone: Antigen: not known.

Study results and limitations: Type 1 diabetes patients showed a moderate but significant shortening of TCRB CDR3s in all four CD4+ subsets. Naive, central memory and regulatory TCRB repertoires appeared more similar among patients than healthy donors.

Sequencing targeted expressed TCRB transcripts, as all isolated RNA had been reverse transcribed. Repertoires were generated with immunoSEQ multiplex PCR, while TCRdb's copy carries only in-frame clones and drops some. This sample carries 200,000 to 250,000 clones, about a sixth of them seen once, and the ten largest clones take 0.07% to 0.095%. Trimming stripped 4 bases from V and 5 bases from J, with 10 bases between. Germline CDR1 and CDR2: SQVTM and ANQGSEA. This CDR3 region has 12 residues. The receptor's source is a man aged 25 to 40 with type 1 diabetes. The genes are TRBV29-1 and TRBJ2-3; D not certain. The sequenced sample consisted of naive CD4+ T cells from blood. The CDR3 sequence is CSVGQSKDTQYF. As DNA, the CDR3 is TGCAGCGTTGGTCAGTCAAAAGATACGCAGTATTTT.